This T cell receptor beta chain appears in the sequencing data of a study of blood T cell repertoires in COVID-19 (dated by TCRdb to about 2020). General notes on the study: Samples covering the acute and convalescent phases of COVID-19 were provided by collaborators in the United States, Italy and Spain. The sample metadata nearly always contained a de-identified subject ID, COVID-19 status, age in years and sex. The prospective study material was composed of cDNA or gDNA derived from T cells, B-cell-depleted T cells, or PBMCs. The dataset comprised deeply sampled blood TCRbeta repertoires from subjects exposed to, actively infected with, or recovered from COVID-19. The repertoires were released in a freely available public database intended as a resource for research on the immune response to SARS-CoV-2. Where available, HLA class I and class II types were taken from metadata supplied by the sample provider and were not determined by assay-based typing. The samples were drawn from the first 160 participants of the ongoing ImmuneRACE study and from roughly 1,300 subjects provided by 6 global collaborators. Findings and caveats that apply to the study as a whole: The amount of clinical and demographic metadata varied by source and participant and was provided uncurated.

The immunoSEQ Assay, a bias-controlled multiplex PCR, was used to amplify TCRbeta CDR3 regions from genomic DNA. The published analysis was carried out like this. The number of nucleated cells in each sample was estimated by amplification of reference gene primers within the assay. Sequence reads were collapsed and filtered to measure the absolute abundance of every unique TCRbeta CDR3 rearrangement. Productive Simpson clonality was computed per sample as the square root of Simpson's diversity index over productive rearrangements. Here the immuneACCESS table is served through TCRdb, limited to in-frame sequences with V and J called. Missing clones are a known gap in these copies; in checked studies unresolved V genes cover under half, and the rest lacks a known reason. V and J calls plus clone size are reproduced from that table; the DNA served to infer D and trimming. The sample table records some 400,000 clones; around 87% of these occur just once. 1% to 1.5% of the sample is taken by the ten largest.

Enrolling through a virtual design, the prospective study's participants ranged in age from about 18 to 89 years and lived across about two dozen United States geographic areas. In the prospective study, cohorts were assigned on the basis of participant-reported clinical history obtained from a screening survey and a study questionnaire. ImmuneRACE Cohort 3 recovered participants were defined by two consecutive negative NP/OP PCR tests, healthcare professional clearance, or symptom resolution. Mobile phlebotomists in the prospective study collected whole blood, serum and a nasopharyngeal or oropharyngeal swab from every participant. Over a 2-month period, participants in the prospective study had the option of providing additional blood draws and questionnaires. Prospective study blood samples were shipped either frozen or at room temperature before DNA extraction. About this clone itself: It has no known antigen specificity. Per-base qualities were not stored, and no clone one base away is much larger.

Counted from cysteine to phenylalanine, this CDR3 has 16 amino acids. Solely the CDR3 DNA is kept, with 48 bases framed from the first base. V is trimmed back by 4 bases and J by 5 bases, and the junction contains 12 bases that no gene match accounts for. CDR1 and CDR2, per the germline V gene, are SGHVT and SQSDAQ. The specimen sequenced was PBMCs or T cells enriched from blood (not recorded which). This chain is built from TRBV7-4 and TRBJ2-7, with 9 bases aligning to TRBD1. This sequence originates from a man aged 25-45 years who had recovered from COVID-19. The CDR3 has the sequence CASSSYRGPRYNEQYF. The sequenced DNA: TGTGCCAGCAGCTCCTACAGGGGGCCGCGGTACAACGAGCAGTACTTC.